A single sample is the source of the 10 T cell receptor beta chains below, sequenced in a study of T-cell memory formation after mild COVID-19. TCRdb re-called the 5' RACE reads with MiXCR, one entry per CDR3 protein. The sample lists approximately 350,000 distinct CDR3 sequences; about 15% were seen once. Material for sequencing was PBMCs or a T cell subset sorted from them (not recorded which). These TCRs come from a man younger than 35 who had mild COVID-19 (a few samples of this study predate the infection). Cell type and time point are not known.

J is TRBJ1-2 and V is TRBV7-2, with D uncertain. In germline, CDR1 is SGHTA, CDR2 FQGNSA. This CDR3 has 12 amino acids. With 5 bases removed from V and 8 bases from J, the gap between germline ends came to 12 bases. The CDR3 loop is CASSPPPAGYTF. The CDR3 DNA is TGTGCCAGCAGCCCCCCCCCCGCAGGCTACACCTTC.

This clonotype has a count of ten or more. DNA of the CDR3: TGCAGTGCGCGCCCGGGGGGCCACACAGATACGCAGTATTTT. Translating gives CSARPGGHTDTQYF. V gene TRBV20-1 combines with J gene TRBJ2-3, with a tentative D call TRBD2 (7 bases). Trimming took off 6 bases at V and 2 bases at J, with 15 bases between the two ends. The CDR3 runs 14 residues. In germline, CDR1 is DFQATT, CDR2 SNEGSKA (reference sequence).

This clonotype was seen many times. The chain links TRBV12-3 or TRBV12-4 to TRBJ2-5, with D perhaps matching TRBD1 or TRBD2 (5 bases each). The CDR3 sequence is 14 residues long. The ends were cut back, 2 bases at V and 1 base at J, with 8 bases in the middle. CDR3 protein: CASSLRGSQETQYF. DNA for the CDR3: TGTGCCAGCAGTTTACGGGGCAGCCAAGAGACCCAGTACTTC.

The gene calls are TRBV29-1 and TRBJ1-6, with a tentative D call TRBD1 (5 bases). In germline, CDR1 is SQVTM, CDR2 ANQGSEA. Trimming took off 8 bases at V and 7 bases at J, with 15 bases between the two ends. CDR3 size: 13 residues. CDR3 DNA: TGCAGCATTCGGGACCGACTGAATTCACCCCTCCACTTT. Encoded protein: CSIRDRLNSPLHF.

The table lists this clonotype with a few counts. The chain is built from TRBV7-6 and TRBJ1-1; D might be TRBD1 (6 bases). This CDR3 is built from 17 residues. Trimming left V 5 bases short and J 0 bases short, with 19 bases between. Germline CDR1 reads SGHVS; CDR2 reads FNYEAQ. The CDR3 DNA reads TGTGCCAGCAGCCCGGGGCGGGGGGCCGGTATGAACACTGAAGCTTTCTTT. It encodes CASSPGRGAGMNTEAFF. Drawing the rest from reference TRBV7-6 and TRBJ1-1, the complete variable domain is GAGVSQSPRYKVTKRGQDVALRCDPISGHVSLYWYRQALGQGPEFLTYFNYEAQQDKSGLPNDRFSAERPEGSISTLTIQRTEQRDSAMYRCASSPGRGAGMNTEAFFGQGTRLTVV.

A few counts support this clonotype. This chain joins TRBV12-3 or TRBV12-4 and TRBJ2-2; TRBD2 is a possible D gene (6 bases). Trimming left V 3 bases short and J 2 bases short, with 13 bases between. This CDR3 has 16 amino acids. CDR3 DNA sequence: TGTGCCAGCAGTTTCATTAGCGGAACTAACACCGGGGAGCTGTTTTTT. Protein product: CASSFISGTNTGELFF.

In this sample, this clonotype turned up a few times. The chain uses TRBV30 and TRBJ2-1, with no clear D. V lost 2 bases and J lost 0, with 11 bases in between. The CDR3 is 15 residues long. The germline CDR1 and CDR2 sequences are GTSNPN and SVGIG (reference sequence). CDR3 sequence reads: CAWSPPPSSYNEQFF. DNA for the CDR3: TGTGCCTGGAGTCCCCCCCCGAGCTCCTACAATGAGCAGTTCTTC. The full variable domain, with the rest looked up from reference TRBV30 and TRBJ2-1, is SQTIHQWPATLVQPVGSPLSLECTVEGTSNPNLYWYRQAAGRGLQLLFYSVGIGQISSEVPQNLSASRPQDRQFILSSKKLLLSDSGFYLCAWSPPPSSYNEQFFGPGTRLTVL.

This clonotype has a handful of counts. The chain couples TRBV9 to TRBJ1-2; D call uncertain. The germline gives CDR1 SGDLS, CDR2 YYNGEE. The CDR3 has 15 residues. V lost 2 bases, J lost 1 base, and 12 bases lay in between. CDR3: CASSVDSKSNYGYTF. The CDR3 nucleotides read TGTGCCAGCAGCGTCGATAGTAAGAGTAACTATGGCTACACCTTC.

This clonotype turned up a few times. The V call is TRBV20-1, the J call TRBJ2-7; 11 nucleotides match TRBD2. The germline CDR1 and CDR2 sequences are DFQATT and SNEGSKA (reference sequence). Germline trimming cut 0 bases from V and 3 bases from J; bases unmatched to any gene: 4. This CDR3 has 15 amino acids. The CDR3 loop is CSARDPTSGDYEQYV. The CDR3 nucleotides are TGCAGTGCTAGAGATCCGACTAGCGGGGACTACGAGCAGTACGTC.

The genes are TRBV5-5 and TRBJ2-5; D is tentatively TRBD1 or TRBD2 (5 bases each). The CDR3 is 12 amino acids. Trimming removed 6 bases at V and 2 bases at J, with 8 bases between. CDR1 is SGHKS and CDR2 is YYEKEE in the germline V gene (reference sequence). The CDR3 protein is CASTGTQETQYF. The CDR3 bases are TGTGCCAGCACAGGGACGCAAGAGACCCAGTACTTC.